The 15 T cell receptor beta chains listed next were all sequenced from one sample in a study of response to subunit inactivated influenza vaccine. TCRdb re-analysed the RT-PCR reads in MiXCR, keeping a single row per CDR3 protein. The sample has 650,000 to 700,000 distinct CDR3 sequences, about a sixth seen once. The input for sequencing was PBMCs from blood, taken about 12 days after vaccination. These receptors were obtained from a man in his fifties who received an inactivated influenza vaccine.

In regard to this clonotype: Germline and junction disagree at one end, which may indicate a read error. The chain links TRBV20-1 to TRBJ2-7, with 8 bases aligning to TRBD1. The CDR3 totals 15 residues. Germline loops: CDR1 DFQATT, CDR2 SNEGSKA (reference sequence). The CDR3 spells CCARDSRGPLREQYF. CDR3 bases: TGCTGTGCTAGAGATAGCAGGGGGCCTTTAAGGGAGCAGTACTTC.

There are a few counts of this clonotype. This chain connects TRBV4-1 to TRBJ1-1, with 7 bases aligning to TRBD1. The germline V gene encodes CDR1 MGHRA and CDR2 YSYEKL. The CDR3 is made up of 15 amino acids. The junction had 10 bases not matched to a gene; V was cut back by 4 bases and J by 5 bases. CDR3 in amino acids: CASSLFETGRTEAFF. The CDR3 DNA is TGCGCCAGCAGCCTTTTTGAGACAGGGAGGACTGAAGCTTTCTTT.

This clonotype was seen a handful of times. The CDR3 nucleotides are TGTGCCAGTACAGAGGACACAGATACGCAGTATTTT. As protein: CASTEDTDTQYF. This chain links TRBV10-3 with TRBJ2-3; D is unclear. Deletions cut 10 bases from V and 2 bases from J, with 10 bases between. This CDR3 is 12 amino acids long. In germline, CDR1 is ENHRY, CDR2 SYGVKD.

This clonotype has just a few counts. The V and J genes are TRBV20-1 and TRBJ1-5; tentative D call: TRBD1 (5 bases). The CDR3 runs 13 residues. The germline CDR1 and CDR2 sequences are DFQATT and SNEGSKA (reference sequence). V lost 4 bases, J lost 7 bases, and 14 bases lay in between. The CDR3 bases are TGCAGTGCTATTGGGCAGGGAACACAGCCCCAGCATTTT. Translated, it gives CSAIGQGTQPQHF.

This clonotype was picked up a small number of times. The V call is TRBV20-1, the J call TRBJ2-1, with 7 nucleotides matching TRBD2. The trim removed 4 bases at V and 6 bases at J, leaving 6 bases unmatched. The germline V gene encodes CDR1 DFQATT and CDR2 SNEGSKA (reference sequence). This CDR3 contains 13 residues. This CDR3 is CSAKVGGVNEQFF. For the CDR3, the DNA is TGCAGTGCTAAGGTGGGAGGGGTCAATGAGCAGTTCTTC.

The chain combines TRBV11-1 with TRBJ2-1, with 10 nucleotides matching TRBD2. The CDR3 is made up of 16 amino acids. The germline CDR1 and CDR2 sequences are SGHAT and FQDESV (reference sequence). Losses at the gene ends were 1 base for V and 6 bases for J; bases not matched to a gene: 6. CDR3 in amino acids: CASSLEPSGSINEQFF. CDR3 DNA: TGTGCCAGCAGCTTAGAGCCTAGCGGGAGTATCAATGAGCAGTTCTTC.

The chain links TRBV18 to TRBJ2-3, with a tentative D call TRBD2 (5 bases). The germline V gene encodes CDR1 KGHSH and CDR2 LQKENI. This CDR3 is built from 15 residues. The V end lost 5 bases, the J end lost 4 bases, and 16 bases lay between the germline ends. CDR3 in DNA: TGTGCCAGCTCATCCCGGACGGGGTCGGCAGATACGCAGTATTTT. This encodes CASSSRTGSADTQYF.

This clonotype was picked up a small number of times. The gene calls are TRBV4-2 and TRBJ2-1, with 12 bases aligning to TRBD1. Germline CDR1 reads LGHNA; CDR2 reads YNFKEQ. V was clipped by 1 base and J by 10 bases; unmatched bases: 11. The length of the CDR3 is 17 residues. The CDR3 DNA follows: TGTGCCAGCAGCCAAGTCTCCGGGACAGGGGGCTCGAGGGAGCAGTTCTTC. This gives the protein CASSQVSGTGGSREQFF.

This clonotype was observed a few times. The rearrangement joins TRBV20-1 to TRBJ1-6; 8 bases align to TRBD1. Per germline, CDR1 DFQATT and CDR2 SNEGSKA (reference sequence). J was trimmed by 11 bases and V by 6 bases; bases with no gene match: 12. This CDR3 has 14 amino acids. The CDR3 region is CSARHGQGTTPLHF. The CDR3 DNA reads TGCAGTGCCCGGCATGGACAGGGTACGACACCCCTCCACTTT.

This CDR3 is CSAYASGGADEQFF. CDR3 bases: TGCAGTGCATACGCTAGCGGGGGGGCAGATGAGCAGTTCTTC. The rearrangement links TRBV20-1 to TRBJ2-1, with 12 bases aligning to TRBD2. Germline CDR1 reads DFQATT; CDR2 reads SNEGSKA (reference sequence). The CDR3 is made up of 14 amino acids. Trimming removed 6 bases from V and 8 bases from J; junction bases left unmatched: 8.

The chain employs TRBV15 and TRBJ2-3; 10 nucleotides agree with TRBD2. The trim removed 7 bases at V and 7 bases at J, leaving 11 bases unmatched. Germline assignment: CDR1 LNHNV and CDR2 YYDKDF (reference sequence). The CDR3 runs to 15 residues. CDR3 amino acids: CATNRAGGFGNTQYF. CDR3 DNA sequence: TGTGCCACCAACCGAGCGGGGGGGTTTGGAAATACGCAGTATTTT.

This clonotype was found a few times. The CDR3 DNA is TGCGCCAGCAGCTTGGTGGCGGGACTCCACTACGAGCAGTACTTC. Protein sequence: CASSLVAGLHYEQYF. The rearrangement uses TRBV5-1 and TRBJ2-7; possibly TRBD2 for D (6 bases). Germline values: CDR1 SGHRS, CDR2 YFSETQ. This CDR3 is built from 15 residues. V was cut by 0 bases and J by 3 bases, with 13 bases left in between.

This clonotype was detected a few times. This chain uses TRBV19 with TRBJ2-7, with 8 nucleotides matching TRBD1. The V segment lost 5 bases and the J segment 3 bases; nucleotides outside the gene matches: 6. The CDR3 extends over 14 amino acids. Germline V gene lookup returns CDR1 LNHDA and CDR2 SQIVND (reference sequence). CDR3 residues: CASSPPTGVYEQYF. CDR3 coding DNA: TGTGCCAGTAGTCCACCGACAGGGGTCTACGAGCAGTACTTC. Based on the CDR3 plus reference TRBV19 and TRBJ2-7, the full variable domain is DGGITQSPKYLFRKEGQNVTLSCEQNLNHDAMYWYRQDPGQGLRLIYYSQIVNDFQKGDIAEGYSVSREKKESFPLTVTSAQKNPTAFYLCASSPPTGVYEQYFGPGTRLTVT.

The chain uses TRBV3-1 and TRBJ2-5, with no clear D. Trimming stripped 4 bases from V and 4 bases from J, with 16 bases between. This CDR3 has 15 amino acids. The germline gives CDR1 LGHDT, CDR2 YNNKEL (reference sequence). CDR3 nucleotide sequence: TGTGCCAGCAGCCCGACCATAAATATTGGAGAGACCCAGTACTTC. It specifies CASSPTINIGETQYF.

The V gene is TRBV7-2, the J gene TRBJ2-1, with a possible D match to TRBD2 (6 bases). V lost 3 bases and J lost 1, with 10 bases in between. Looked up from germline, CDR1 is SGHTA and CDR2 is FQGNSA. The CDR3 consists of 15 residues. This chain's CDR3 is CASSFGRGSYNEQFF. DNA of the CDR3: TGTGCCAGCAGCTTTGGTCGGGGGTCCTACAATGAGCAGTTCTTC.